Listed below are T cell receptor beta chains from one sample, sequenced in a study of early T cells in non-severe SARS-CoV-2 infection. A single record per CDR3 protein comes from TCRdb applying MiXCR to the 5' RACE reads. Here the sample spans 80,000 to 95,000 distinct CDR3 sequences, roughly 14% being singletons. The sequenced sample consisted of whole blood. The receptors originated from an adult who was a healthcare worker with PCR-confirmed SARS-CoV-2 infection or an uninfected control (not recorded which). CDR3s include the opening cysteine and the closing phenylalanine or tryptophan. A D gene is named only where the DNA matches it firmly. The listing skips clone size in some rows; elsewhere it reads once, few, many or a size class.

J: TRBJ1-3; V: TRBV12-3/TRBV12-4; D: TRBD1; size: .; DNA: TGTGCCAGCCGTCGCAACAGGGGATCTGGAAACACCATATATTTT; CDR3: CASRRNRGSGNTIYF
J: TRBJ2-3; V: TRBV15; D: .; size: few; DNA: TGTGCCACCAGCAGACGACAGGAAGCCTTCACAGATACGCAGTATTTT; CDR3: CATSRRQEAFTDTQYF
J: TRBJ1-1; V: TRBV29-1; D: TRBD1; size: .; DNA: TGCAGCGTTGTTCCAGGGGGATCAACGGAAGCTTTCTTT; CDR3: CSVVPGGSTEAFF
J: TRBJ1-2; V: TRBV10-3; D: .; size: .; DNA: TGTGCCATCGGGGGAGGGATCAGGGGCTACACCTTC; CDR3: CAIGGGIRGYTF
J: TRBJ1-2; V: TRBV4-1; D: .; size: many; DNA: TGCGCCAGCAGCCAAGATCGGTCTGCGGGTGGCTACACCTTC; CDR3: CASSQDRSAGGYTF
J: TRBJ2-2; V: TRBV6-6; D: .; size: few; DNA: TGTGCCAGCAGTTACACCGAAAGAAACACCGGGGAGCTGTTTTTT; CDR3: CASSYTERNTGELFF
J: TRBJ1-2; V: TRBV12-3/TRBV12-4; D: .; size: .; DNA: TGTGCCAGCAGTTTTGGGACACACTATGGCTACACCTTC; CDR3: CASSFGTHYGYTF
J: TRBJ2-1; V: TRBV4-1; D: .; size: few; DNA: TGCGCCAGCAGCCAAGAGGCCTCCGGGACTCACAATGAGCAGTTCTTC; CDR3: CASSQEASGTHNEQFF
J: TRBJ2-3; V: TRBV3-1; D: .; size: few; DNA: TGTGCCAGCAGCCAAGTCCCTAGCATAGATACGCAGTATTTT; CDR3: CASSQVPSIDTQYF
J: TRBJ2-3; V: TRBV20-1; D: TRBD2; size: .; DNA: TGCAGTGCTAGAGATAGGCGTAGGACTGGCGGGGGATTAACAGATACGCAGTATTTT; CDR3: CSARDRRRTGGGLTDTQYF
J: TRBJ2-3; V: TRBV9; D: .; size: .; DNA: TGTGCCAGCAGCGTCCAGTACATCACAGATACGCAGTATTTT; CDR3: CASSVQYITDTQYF
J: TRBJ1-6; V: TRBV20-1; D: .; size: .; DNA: TGCAGTGCAAAAACGAGGGAGTTAGGTTCACCCCTCCACTTT; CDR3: CSAKTRELGSPLHF
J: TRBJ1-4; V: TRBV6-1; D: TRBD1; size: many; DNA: TGTGCCAGCAGTTACACCGGGACAGGGACTGAAAAACTGTTTTTT; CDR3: CASSYTGTGTEKLFF
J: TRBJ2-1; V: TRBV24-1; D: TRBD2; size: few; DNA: TGTGCCACCAGTTCTAGCGGGGGGGATGAGCAGTTCTTC; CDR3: CATSSSGGDEQFF
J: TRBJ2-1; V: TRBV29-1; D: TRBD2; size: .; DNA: TGCAGCGTGGCCGGGACTAGCGGGGGAAATGAGCAGTTCTTC; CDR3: CSVAGTSGGNEQFF
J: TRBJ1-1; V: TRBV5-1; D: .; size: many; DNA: TGCGCCAGCAGCCAAGGGACATCAAACACTGAAGCCTTTTTT; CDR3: CASSQGTSNTEAFF
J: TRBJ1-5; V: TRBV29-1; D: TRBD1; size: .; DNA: TGCAGCGTCCAGGAGGCAGGGGGAGTTGGGAATCAGCCCCAGCATTTT; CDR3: CSVQEAGGVGNQPQHF
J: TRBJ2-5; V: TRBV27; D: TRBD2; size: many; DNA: TGTGCCAGCAGCGAAGGTGGCCTAGCGGGGGGTCTGCAAGAGACCCAGTACTTC; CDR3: CASSEGGLAGGLQETQYF
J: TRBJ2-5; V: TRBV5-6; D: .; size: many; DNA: TGTGCCAGCAGCTTGGAACTGAAAGAGACCCAGTACTTC; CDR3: CASSLELKETQYF
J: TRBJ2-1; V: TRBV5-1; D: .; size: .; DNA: TGCGCCAACAGCCCCCTTGGCGCAGGGGGGAATGAGCAGTTCTTC; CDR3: CANSPLGAGGNEQFF
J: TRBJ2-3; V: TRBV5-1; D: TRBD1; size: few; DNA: TGCGCCAGCAGCTTCGGCCTCCGGGACAGCGACACAGATACGCAGTATTTT; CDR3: CASSFGLRDSDTDTQYF
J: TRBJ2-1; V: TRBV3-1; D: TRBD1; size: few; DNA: TGTGCCAGCAGACCTTCTACGACAGGGAACAATGAGCAGTTCTTC; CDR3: CASRPSTTGNNEQFF